This T cell receptor (beta chain) originates from a study of blood T cells in healthy people across ages. The second PCR ran about 7 to 12 cycles with a sample-barcoded 5' primer and J-beta primers. Any given sample supplied a minimum of 2.5 million CDR3-containing paired-end reads. One entry per CDR3 protein, called by TCRdb with MiXCR from the 5' RACE reads. The sample consists of approximately 490,000 distinct CDR3 sequences, about 24% of them appearing once. Each individual donor underwent a draw of ten milliliters of peripheral blood. From germline, CDR1 is LGHNA and CDR2 YNFKEQ. The junction had 9 bases not matched to a gene; V was cut back by 4 bases and J by 0 bases. The CDR3 extends over 18 amino acids. This sample also appeared in a second study, on T cells of mothers and their children.

The sequenced sample was blood. The receptor was derived from a boy aged 5 to 17 in good health. The chain is built from TRBV4-2 and TRBJ1-4; TRBD1 agrees at 9 bases. The CDR3 coding sequence is TGTGCCAGCAGCCTTCGGCCGGGACAGGGATCAACTAATGAAAAACTGTTTTTT. This sequence encodes CASSLRPGQGSTNEKLFF.